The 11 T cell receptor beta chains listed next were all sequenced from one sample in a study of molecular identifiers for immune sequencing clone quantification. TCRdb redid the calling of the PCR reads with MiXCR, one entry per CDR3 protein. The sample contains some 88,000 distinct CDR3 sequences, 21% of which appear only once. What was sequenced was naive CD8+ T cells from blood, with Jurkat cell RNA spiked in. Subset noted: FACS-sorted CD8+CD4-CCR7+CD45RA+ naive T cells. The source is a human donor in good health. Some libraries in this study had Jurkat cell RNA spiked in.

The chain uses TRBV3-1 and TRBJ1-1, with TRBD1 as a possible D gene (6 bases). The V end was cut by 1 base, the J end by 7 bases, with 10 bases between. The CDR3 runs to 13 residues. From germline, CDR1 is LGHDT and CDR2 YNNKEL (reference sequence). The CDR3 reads CASSQAGGHEAFF. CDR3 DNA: TGTGCCAGCAGCCAAGCGGGGGGACATGAAGCTTTCTTT.

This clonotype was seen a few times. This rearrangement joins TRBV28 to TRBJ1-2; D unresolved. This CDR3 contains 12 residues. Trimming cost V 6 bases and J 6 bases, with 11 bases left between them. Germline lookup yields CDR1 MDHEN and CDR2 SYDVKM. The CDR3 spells CASRPRLNGYTF. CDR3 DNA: TGTGCCAGCAGGCCCAGGCTTAATGGCTACACCTTC.

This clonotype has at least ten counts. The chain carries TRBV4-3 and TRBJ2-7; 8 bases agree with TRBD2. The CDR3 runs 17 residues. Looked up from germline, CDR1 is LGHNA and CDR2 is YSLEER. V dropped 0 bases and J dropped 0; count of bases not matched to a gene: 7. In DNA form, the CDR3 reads TGCGCCAGCAGCCAAGATCGCAGCGGGAGAAGCTCCTACGAGCAGTACTTC. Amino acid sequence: CASSQDRSGRSSYEQYF.

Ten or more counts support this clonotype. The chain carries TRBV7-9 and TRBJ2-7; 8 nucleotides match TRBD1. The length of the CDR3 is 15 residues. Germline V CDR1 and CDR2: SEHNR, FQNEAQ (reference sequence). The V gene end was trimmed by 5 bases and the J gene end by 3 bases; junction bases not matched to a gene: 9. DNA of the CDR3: TGTGCCAGCAGCAGCCGGGACAGGCCAAACTACGAGCAGTACTTC. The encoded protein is CASSSRDRPNYEQYF.

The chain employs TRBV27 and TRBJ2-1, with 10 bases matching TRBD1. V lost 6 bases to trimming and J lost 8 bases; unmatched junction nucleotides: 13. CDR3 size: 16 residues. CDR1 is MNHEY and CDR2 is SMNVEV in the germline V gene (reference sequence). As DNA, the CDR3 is TGTGCCAGCAGATATACCGGGACAGGGGCCTATGATGAGCAGTTCTTC. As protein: CASRYTGTGAYDEQFF.

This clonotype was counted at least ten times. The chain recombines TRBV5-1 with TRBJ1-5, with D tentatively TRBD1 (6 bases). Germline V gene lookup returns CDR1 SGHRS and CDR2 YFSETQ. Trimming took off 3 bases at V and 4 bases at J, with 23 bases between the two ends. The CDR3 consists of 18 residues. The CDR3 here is CASSSTPSLSRGNQPQHF. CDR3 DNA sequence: TGCGCCAGCAGCTCGACCCCCAGCCTGAGCAGGGGAAATCAGCCCCAGCATTTT.

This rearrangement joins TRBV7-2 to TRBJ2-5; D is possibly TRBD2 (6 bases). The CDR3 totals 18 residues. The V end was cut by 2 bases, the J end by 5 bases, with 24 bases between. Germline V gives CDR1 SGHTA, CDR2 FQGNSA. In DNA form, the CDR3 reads TGTGCCAGCAGCTTATTGGTATGTGGGGGAGGAGTGAGGGAGACCCAGTACTTC. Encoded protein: CASSLLVCGGGVRETQYF. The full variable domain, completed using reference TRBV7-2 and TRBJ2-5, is GAGVSQSPSNKVTEKGKDVELRCDPISGHTALYWYRQSLGQGLEFLIYFQGNSAPDKSGLPSDRFSAERTGGSVSTLTIQRTQQEDSAVYLCASSLLVCGGGVRETQYFGPGTRLLVL.

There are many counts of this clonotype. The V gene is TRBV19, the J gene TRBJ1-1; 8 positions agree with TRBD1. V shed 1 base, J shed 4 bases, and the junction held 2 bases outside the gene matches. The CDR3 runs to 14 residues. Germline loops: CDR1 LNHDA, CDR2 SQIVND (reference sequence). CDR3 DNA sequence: TGTGCCAGTAGTATAGCCACAGGGGGCACTGAAGCTTTCTTT. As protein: CASSIATGGTEAFF.

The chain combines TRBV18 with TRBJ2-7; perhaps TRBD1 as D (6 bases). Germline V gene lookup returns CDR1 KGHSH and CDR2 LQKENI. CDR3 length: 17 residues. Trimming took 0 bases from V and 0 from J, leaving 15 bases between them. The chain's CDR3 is CASSPPVWTASSYEQYF. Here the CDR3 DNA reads TGTGCCAGCTCACCACCGGTATGGACAGCTAGCTCCTACGAGCAGTACTTC. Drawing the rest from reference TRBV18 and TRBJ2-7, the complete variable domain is NAGVMQNPRHLVRRRGQEARLRCSPMKGHSHVYWYRQLPEEGLKFMVYLQKENIIDESGMPKERFSAEFPKEGPSILRIQQVVRGDSAAYFCASSPPVWTASSYEQYFGPGTRLTVT.

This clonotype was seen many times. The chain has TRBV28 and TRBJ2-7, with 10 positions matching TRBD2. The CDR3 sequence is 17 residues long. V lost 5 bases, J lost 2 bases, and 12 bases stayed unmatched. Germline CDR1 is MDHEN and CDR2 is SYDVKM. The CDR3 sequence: CASSQLEVSGRAYEQYF. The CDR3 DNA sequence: TGTGCCAGCAGTCAATTAGAAGTAAGCGGGAGGGCCTACGAGCAGTACTTC.

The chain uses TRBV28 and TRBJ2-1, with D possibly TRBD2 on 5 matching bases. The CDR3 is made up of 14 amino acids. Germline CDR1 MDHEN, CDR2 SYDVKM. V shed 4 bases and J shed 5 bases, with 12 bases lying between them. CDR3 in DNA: TGTGCCAGCAGTTCACAGCCGGGAAACAATGAGCAGTTCTTC. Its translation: CASSSQPGNNEQFF. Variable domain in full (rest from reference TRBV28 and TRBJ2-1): DVKVTQSSRYLVKRTGEKVFLECVQDMDHENMFWYRQDPGLGLRLIYFSYDVKMKEKGDIPEGYSVSREKKERFSLILESASTNQTSMYLCASSSQPGNNEQFFGPGTRLTVL.